The TCR beta chain under discussion was sequenced for a study of human T cells and chemical hapten exposure. Overall study context: Patients received weekly diphenylcyclopropenone doses to the scalp throughout the roughly 24-week study. Patients, predominantly female, presented with alopecia areata, totalis or universalis.

Indicated time point: patch test 1, 2 weeks after DPC sensitization. The treatment was: therapeutic diphenylcyclopropenone sensitization with weekly scalp DPC. Unfractionated whole blood yielded the extracted total RNA. Samples of blood were obtained prior to the application of each patch test. CDR3 length equals 13 residues. The V and J ends lost 7 bases and 0 bases respectively, with 7 bases between them. Using its own MiXCR run on the RACE reads, TCRdb lists one record per CDR3 protein. The data show around 44,000 distinct CDR3 sequences, with 4% seen just once and 20% to 30% held by the top ten. This clonotype was found many times.

The sequenced sample was whole blood, obtained in connection with sensitization to the hapten diphenylcyclopropenone (DPC). This receptor was taken from a man in his fifties with alopecia areata. Some clones in this sample may be carry-over from other donors' samples. The chain is built from TRBV12-3 or TRBV12-4 and TRBJ1-5, with D unresolved. The CDR3, as DNA: TGTGCCAGCACCTTAATTAGCAATCAGCCCCAGCATTTT. Translating gives CASTLISNQPQHF.